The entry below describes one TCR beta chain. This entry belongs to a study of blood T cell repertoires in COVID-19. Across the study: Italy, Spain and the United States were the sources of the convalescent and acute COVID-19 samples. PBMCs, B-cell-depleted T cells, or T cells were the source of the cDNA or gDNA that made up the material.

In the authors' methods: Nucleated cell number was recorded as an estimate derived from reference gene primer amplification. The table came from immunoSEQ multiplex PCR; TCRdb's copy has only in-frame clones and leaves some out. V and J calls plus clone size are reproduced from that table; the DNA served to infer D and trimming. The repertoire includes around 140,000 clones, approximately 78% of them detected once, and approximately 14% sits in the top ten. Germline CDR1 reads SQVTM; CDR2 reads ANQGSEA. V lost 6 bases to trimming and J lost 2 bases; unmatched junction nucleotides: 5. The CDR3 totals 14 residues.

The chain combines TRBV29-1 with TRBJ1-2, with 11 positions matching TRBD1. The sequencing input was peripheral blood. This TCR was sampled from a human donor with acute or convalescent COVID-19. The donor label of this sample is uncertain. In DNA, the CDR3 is TGCAGCGTCGCCGGGACAGGGGGAAACTATGGCTACACCTTC. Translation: CSVAGTGGNYGYTF. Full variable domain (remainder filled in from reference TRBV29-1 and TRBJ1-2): SAVISQKPSRDICQRGTSLTIQCQVDSQVTMMFWYRQQPGQSLTLIATANQGSEATYESGFVIDKFPISRPNLTFSTLTVSNMSPEDSSIYLCSVAGTGGNYGYTFGSGTRLTVV.